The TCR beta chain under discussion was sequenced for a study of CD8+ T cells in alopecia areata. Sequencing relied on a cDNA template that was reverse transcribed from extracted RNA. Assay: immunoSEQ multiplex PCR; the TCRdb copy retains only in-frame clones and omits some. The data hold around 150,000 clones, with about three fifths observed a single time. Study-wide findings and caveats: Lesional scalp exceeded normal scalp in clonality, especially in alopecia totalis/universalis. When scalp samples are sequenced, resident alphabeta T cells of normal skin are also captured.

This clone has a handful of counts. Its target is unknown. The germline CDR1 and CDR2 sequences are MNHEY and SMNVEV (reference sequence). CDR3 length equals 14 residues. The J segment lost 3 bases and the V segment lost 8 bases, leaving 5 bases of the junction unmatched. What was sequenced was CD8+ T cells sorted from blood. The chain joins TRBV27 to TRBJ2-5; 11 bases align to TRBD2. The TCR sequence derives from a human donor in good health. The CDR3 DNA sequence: TGTGCCAGCCAACCGGGACTAGCGGAAGAGACCCAGTACTTC. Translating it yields CASQPGLAEETQYF.